The following is a TCR beta chain sequence with its context. This entry comes from a study of blood T cell repertoires in COVID-19. Germline V gene lookup returns CDR1 SGDLS and CDR2 YYNGEE. The CDR3 totals 14 residues. V shed 2 bases and J shed 5 bases, with 11 bases lying between them. In the study's own analysis: For nucleated cells, counts were estimated from reference gene primer amplification. Repertoires were generated with immunoSEQ multiplex PCR, while TCRdb's copy carries only in-frame clones and drops some. The DNA gave D and trimming, while V, J and clone size come from that table. The table has around 260,000 clones, around four fifths seen once.

The receptor was derived from a man aged 60 to 75 with acute or convalescent COVID-19. Sequencing was carried out using peripheral blood. The chain carries TRBV9 and TRBJ2-1, with D uncertain. The CDR3 here is CASSVGQRNNEQFF. For the CDR3, the DNA is TGTGCCAGCAGCGTTGGTCAGCGTAACAATGAGCAGTTCTTC.